This TCR beta chain came from a study of tumor and adjacent non-tumor tissue in lung cancer. Across the study: Histology: about 13 adenocarcinoma, a couple of squamous cell carcinoma, 1 small cell lung cancer. Each sample yielded roughly 4 million productive TCRbeta reads on average. Study-wide results and limits: Patients with more diverse tumor TCRs had worse survival.

In the case of this clonotype: The antigen is not known. One junction end disagrees with the germline gene, perhaps due to a read error.

The library came from three nested PCR rounds adapted from ARM-PCR protocols. MiXCR, applied by TCRdb to the multiplex PCR reads, yields one record per CDR3 protein. In the table there are 100,000 to 120,000 distinct CDR3 sequences, over 75% of which are singletons. RNA was extracted from bulk tissue without any cell sorting. The TCR comes from a man aged 65-85 years with non-small cell lung cancer. The specimen was lung tumor tissue.

The CDR3 sequence is CASSLRGGPPFPGVFF. Written as DNA, the CDR3 is TGTGCCAGTAGTTTGAGAGGGGGACCTCCTTTCCCTGGAGTTTTCTTT. The chain recombines TRBV28 with TRBJ1-1, with D possibly matching TRBD1 (6 bases). This CDR3 has 16 amino acids. Germline loops: CDR1 MDHEN, CDR2 SYDVKM. Together with reference TRBV28 and TRBJ1-1, the CDR3 gives the full variable domain: DVKVTQSSRYLVKRTGEKVFLECVQDMDHENMFWYRQDPGLGLRLIYFSYDVKMKEKGDIPEGYSVSREKKERFSLILESASTNQTSMYLCASSLRGGPPFPGVFFGQGTRLTVV.